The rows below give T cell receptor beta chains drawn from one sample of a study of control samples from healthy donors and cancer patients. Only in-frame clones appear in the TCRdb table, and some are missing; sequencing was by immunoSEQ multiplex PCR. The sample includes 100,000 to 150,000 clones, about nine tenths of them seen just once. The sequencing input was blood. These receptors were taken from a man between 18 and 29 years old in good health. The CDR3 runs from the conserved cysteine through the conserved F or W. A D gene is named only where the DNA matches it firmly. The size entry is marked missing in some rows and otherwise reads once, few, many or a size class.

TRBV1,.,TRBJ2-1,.,CTSSCRLAGGSYNEQFF,TGCACCAGCAGCTGCCGACTAGCGGGGGGTTCCTACAATGAGCAGTTCTTC
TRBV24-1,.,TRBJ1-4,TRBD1,CATSDVGQGEKLFF,TGTGCCACCAGTGATGTCGGACAGGGTGAAAAACTGTTTTTT
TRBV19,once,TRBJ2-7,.,CASSSTRGDYEQYF,TGTGCCAGTAGTAGCACCAGGGGGGACTACGAGCAGTACTTC
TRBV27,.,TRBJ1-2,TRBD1,CASSSLRTGGYGYTF,TGTGCCAGCAGTTCCCTCCGGACAGGGGGTTATGGCTACACCTTC
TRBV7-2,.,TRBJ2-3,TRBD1,CASSERQGPDTQYF,TGTGCCAGCAGCGAGAGACAGGGTCCAGATACGCAGTATTTT
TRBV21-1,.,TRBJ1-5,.,CASSTPEGQPVRNQPQHF,TGTGCCAGCAGCACCCCAGAGGGACAGCCGGTTCGCAATCAGCCCCAGCATTTT
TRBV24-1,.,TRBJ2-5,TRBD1,CATSESLQGKTQYF,TGTGCCACCAGTGAATCGTTACAGGGGAAGACCCAGTACTTC
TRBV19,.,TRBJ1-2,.,CASSDRDRANYGYTF,TGTGCCAGTAGTGACCGGGACCGGGCTAACTATGGCTACACCTTC
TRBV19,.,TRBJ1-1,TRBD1,CASRTGGVGRTEAFF,TGTGCCAGTAGGACAGGGGGCGTAGGGAGAACTGAAGCTTTCTTT
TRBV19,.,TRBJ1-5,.,CASTTDRSNQPQHF,TGTGCCAGTACCACGGACCGTAGCAATCAGCCCCAGCATTTT
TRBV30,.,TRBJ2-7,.,CAWRGRTYEQYF,TGTGCCTGGAGAGGAAGAACCTACGAGCAGTACTTC
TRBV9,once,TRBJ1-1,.,CASSVGANTEAFF,TGTGCCAGCAGCGTAGGAGCGAACACTGAAGCTTTCTTT
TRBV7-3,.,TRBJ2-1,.,CASSLNGGKKYNEQFF,TGTGCCAGCAGCTTAAATGGGGGGAAAAAGTACAATGAGCAGTTCTTC
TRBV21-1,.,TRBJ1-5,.,CASSKGEIGDRGRSNQPQHF,TGTGCCAGCAGCAAAGGGGAAATCGGAGACAGGGGTCGTAGCAATCAGCCCCAGCATTTT
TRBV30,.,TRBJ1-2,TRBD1,CAWRWDRGWDGYTF,TGTGCCTGGAGATGGGACAGGGGCTGGGATGGCTACACCTTC
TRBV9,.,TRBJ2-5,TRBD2,CASSVFGGRLETQYF,TGTGCCAGCAGCGTATTCGGCGGGAGGCTAGAGACCCAGTACTTC
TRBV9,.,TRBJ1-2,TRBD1,CASSVEAGGAYGYTF,TGTGCCAGCAGCGTAGAGGCAGGGGGCGCCTATGGCTACACCTTC
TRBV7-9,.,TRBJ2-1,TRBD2,CASSLGTSDRDEQFF,TGTGCCAGCAGCTTAGGGACTAGCGACCGGGATGAGCAGTTCTTC
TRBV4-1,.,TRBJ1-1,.,CASSQVNTEAFF,TGCGCCAGCAGCCAGGTGAACACTGAAGCTTTCTTT
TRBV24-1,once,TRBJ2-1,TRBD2,CATSPTGLAGVSEQFF,TGTGCCACCAGCCCCACCGGACTAGCGGGAGTAAGTGAGCAGTTCTTC
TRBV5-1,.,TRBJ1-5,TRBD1,CASSTGQGNQPQHF,TGCGCCAGCAGCACCGGACAGGGTAATCAGCCCCAGCATTTT
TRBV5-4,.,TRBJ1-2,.,CASSLSEFYGYTF,TGTGCCAGCAGCTTGTCGGAGTTTTATGGCTACACCTTC
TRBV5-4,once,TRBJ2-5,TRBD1,CASSFGTGGRETQYF,TGTGCCAGCAGCTTCGGGACAGGGGGAAGAGAGACCCAGTACTTC
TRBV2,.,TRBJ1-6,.,CASSKGGQYNSPLHF,TGTGCCAGCAGTAAAGGGGGACAATATAATTCACCCCTCCACTTT
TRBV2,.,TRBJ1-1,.,CASQLYAQGNTEAFF,TGTGCCAGCCAACTATACGCACAGGGGAACACTGAAGCTTTCTTT
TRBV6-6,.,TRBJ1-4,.,CASSTGSEKLFF,TGTGCCAGTTCCACCGGGTCCGAAAAACTGTTTTTT
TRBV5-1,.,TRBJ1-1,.,CASSPRTPNTEAFF,TGCGCCAGCAGCCCGCGGACCCCTAACACTGAAGCTTTCTTT
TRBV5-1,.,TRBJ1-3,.,CASSLAVREPGNTIYF,TGCGCCAGCAGCTTGGCGGTCAGGGAACCTGGAAACACCATATATTTT
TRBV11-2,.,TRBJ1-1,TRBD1,CASSLEGGLTEAFF,TGTGCCAGCAGCTTGGAAGGGGGCCTCACTGAAGCTTTCTTT
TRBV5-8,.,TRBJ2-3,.,CASSLEAPGTDTQYF,TGTGCCAGCAGCTTGGAGGCGCCGGGCACAGATACGCAGTATTTT
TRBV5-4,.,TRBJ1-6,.,CASSFVGDNSPLHF,TGTGCCAGCAGCTTCGTCGGGGATAATTCACCCCTCCACTTT
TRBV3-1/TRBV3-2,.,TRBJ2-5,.,CASSHSHTYQETQYF,TGTGCCAGCAGCCATTCCCACACGTACCAAGAGACCCAGTACTTC
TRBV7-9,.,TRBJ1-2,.,CASSLDRRMAGYTF,TGTGCCAGCAGCTTGGACAGACGTATGGCGGGCTACACCTTC
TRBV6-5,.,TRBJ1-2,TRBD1,CAVGGDRGIPYGYTF,TGTGCCGTAGGGGGGGACAGGGGAATTCCCTATGGCTACACCTTC
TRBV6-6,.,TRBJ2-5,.,CASSDPTDYQETQYF,TGTGCCAGCAGTGATCCGACAGACTATCAAGAGACCCAGTACTTC
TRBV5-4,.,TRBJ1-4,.,CASSDRAEGEKLFF,TGTGCCAGCAGTGACCGGGCAGAAGGGGAAAAACTGTTTTTT
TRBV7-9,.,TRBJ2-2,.,CASSLTQGSTGELFF,TGTGCCAGCAGCTTAACTCAGGGGAGCACCGGGGAGCTGTTTTTT
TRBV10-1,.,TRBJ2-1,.,CASSEGTSYNEQFF,TGCGCCAGCAGTGAGGGGACTTCATACAATGAGCAGTTCTTC
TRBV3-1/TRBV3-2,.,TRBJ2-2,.,CASSQDPLLGELFF,TGTGCCAGCAGCCAAGATCCCCTCTTGGGGGAGCTGTTTTTT
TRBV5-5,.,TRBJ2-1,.,CASALQGGSYNEQFF,TGTGCCAGCGCATTACAGGGAGGGTCCTACAATGAGCAGTTCTTC
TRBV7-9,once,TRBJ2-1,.,CASSQAPLGGVRNEQFF,TGTGCCAGCAGCCAGGCCCCCCTCGGCGGAGTTAGGAATGAGCAGTTCTTC
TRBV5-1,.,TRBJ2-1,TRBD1,CASSPVPGQYNEQFF,TGCGCCAGCAGCCCGGTGCCGGGACAGTACAATGAGCAGTTCTTC